This TCR beta chain was captured in a study of CXCR3-negative and CXCR3-positive naive CD8 T cells. At the level of the study: Each library held about 1.5 +/- 0.3 million TRB reads, about 140 million in total. Study-wide results and limits: Each naive subset displayed comparably high diversity, whereas memory CD8+ cells displayed much lower diversity.

Using triplicate sorts, 300,000 cells were collected each time from every CD8+ T cell subset. In preparing the TRB cDNA libraries, 5' RACE with UMI labels was used. TCRdb reprocessed the 5' RACE reads and keeps a single row for each CDR3 protein, giving no DNA. The table for this sample gives 48,000 or so distinct CDR3 sequences. The CDR3 is 15 amino acids. From germline, CDR1 is MNHEY and CDR2 SVGEGT. Concerning this clonotype: Antigen specificity is unknown.

The V call is TRBV6-2 or TRBV6-3, the J call TRBJ2-1; absent DNA, TCRdb's TRBD2 call cannot be checked. Sequencing was performed on memory CD8+ T cells from blood. This clonotype originated in a human donor in good health. Some clones in this sample may be carry-over from other donors' samples. The CDR3 is CASSSGLAVYNEQFF.